This is a list of T cell receptor beta chains from one sample in a study of cytomegalovirus exposure and HLA in healthy donors. Assay used: immunoSEQ multiplex PCR; TCRdb lists only in-frame clones, some missing. The sample includes some 40,000 clones. Sequences were obtained from PBMCs. These receptor sequences come from a human donor in good health. Both conserved end residues are part of each CDR3. D genes are given only for firm matches.

V: TRBV27; D: NA; J: TRBJ1-6; length: 14; DNA: TGTGCCAGTAAAGAGGGAGGCGGTAATTCACCCCTCCACTTT; CDR3: CASKEGGGNSPLHF
V: TRBV19; D: NA; J: TRBJ2-5; length: 15; DNA: TGTGCCAGTTCGGGATCCTCCCCCATACAAGAGACCCAGTACTTC; CDR3: CASSGSSPIQETQYF
V: TRBV7-2; D: TRBD1; J: TRBJ2-5; length: 14; DNA: TGTGCCAGCAGCTTACATACAGGGGAAGAGACCCAGTACTTC; CDR3: CASSLHTGEETQYF
V: TRBV2; D: NA; J: TRBJ1-5; length: 13; DNA: TGTGCCAGCGCGGCCCACAGCAATCAGCCCCAGCATTTT; CDR3: CASAAHSNQPQHF
V: TRBV2; D: NA; J: TRBJ1-2; length: 14; DNA: TGTGCCAGCATTCCGGGACATCGAGGTCCTGGCTACACCTTC; CDR3: CASIPGHRGPGYTF
V: TRBV5-6; D: TRBD1; J: TRBJ2-7; length: 15; DNA: TGTGCCAGCAACTTAGGGGACAGGGACTCCTACGAGCAGTACTTC; CDR3: CASNLGDRDSYEQYF
V: TRBV27; D: NA; J: TRBJ2-5; length: 15; DNA: TGTGCCAGCAGCACAAAGACAGGACTCGGAGGGACCCAGTACTTC; CDR3: CASSTKTGLGGTQYF
V: TRBV19; D: NA; J: TRBJ1-1; length: 13; DNA: TGTGCCAGTAACCACTTCGTCGGGGGTGAAGCTTTCTTT; CDR3: CASNHFVGGEAFF
V: TRBV9; D: NA; J: TRBJ1-1; length: 14; DNA: TGTGCCAGCAGCGTCGGGACTCGGAACACTGAAGCTTTCTTT; CDR3: CASSVGTRNTEAFF
V: TRBV7-3; D: NA; J: TRBJ1-2; length: 13; DNA: TGTGCCAGCAGCTCGGACTTCGCGGGGGGCTACACCTTC; CDR3: CASSSDFAGGYTF
V: TRBV6-5; D: TRBD1; J: TRBJ2-7; length: 15; DNA: TGTGCCAGCAGTTACTCGTGGACAGGGGACTACGAGCAGTACTTC; CDR3: CASSYSWTGDYEQYF
V: TRBV2; D: TRBD2; J: TRBJ2-1; length: 15; DNA: TGTGCCAGCAGTGAATTAGCGGGGGGTCTAGATGAGCAGTTCTTC; CDR3: CASSELAGGLDEQFF
V: TRBV18; D: NA; J: TRBJ2-7; length: 15; DNA: TGTGCCAGCTCACCGCAAAGGAGGGGCGCGGACGAGCAGTACTTC; CDR3: CASSPQRRGADEQYF
V: TRBV29-1; D: NA; J: TRBJ1-1; length: 12; DNA: TGCAGCGTAGAAACAAGGAACACTGAAGCTTTCTTT; CDR3: CSVETRNTEAFF
V: TRBV9; D: TRBD1; J: TRBJ1-1; length: 13; DNA: TGTGCCAGCAGCGGACAGGGTGCCACTGAAGCTTTCTTT; CDR3: CASSGQGATEAFF